This T cell receptor (beta chain) derives from a study of blood T cells in healthy people across ages. Study-level results: Across the age range, TCR beta diversity per million T cells fell in a roughly linear way. The study found more naive CD4+ cells and higher diversity in long-lived than aged donors.

Deletions cut 4 bases from V and 2 bases from J, with 10 bases between. This CDR3 is 15 amino acids long. Germline V gives CDR1 SGHRS, CDR2 YFSETQ. Primed by a sample-barcoded 5' primer and a J-beta primer mix, a second PCR proceeded for 7 to 11 cycles. TCRdb re-derived calls from the 5' RACE reads in MiXCR, one entry per CDR3 protein. Among roughly 680,000 distinct CDR3 sequences listed, roughly half were seen once. Researchers isolated at least 6.5 million PBMCs per sample. Points on this clonotype: What it recognizes is unknown.

The V gene is TRBV5-1, the J gene TRBJ2-6; D may be TRBD1 (6 bases). What was sequenced was blood. The clonotype was recovered from a woman aged 80 or over in good health. Here the CDR3 DNA reads TGCGCCAGCAGCAGACAGGACGCTGGGGCCAACGTCCTGACTTTC. Its translation is CASSRQDAGANVLTF.